The T cell receptor beta chain under discussion was sequenced for a study of T cell responses to AZD1222 COVID-19 vaccine. General observations from the study: Baseline serology detected seropositivity in only a handful of AZD1222 recipients.

Clones were read by immunoSEQ multiplex PCR, and TCRdb kept only the in-frame ones, dropping some. This sample has over 100,000 clones, with 92% found just once. Remarks on this clone: What it recognizes is unknown.

The CDR3 spans 13 residues. Germline V gene sequence: CDR1 MGHRA, CDR2 YSYEKL. Trimming removed 0 bases at V and 11 bases at J, with 8 bases between. The receptor's source is an adult in good health. The chain uses TRBV4-1 and TRBJ1-6, with D unresolved. The sequencing here drew on peripheral blood, taken on day 0 of AZD1222 vaccination. CDR3 amino acids: CASSQDNGTPLHF. Written as DNA, the CDR3 is TGCGCCAGCAGCCAAGATAACGGGACACCCCTCCACTTT.